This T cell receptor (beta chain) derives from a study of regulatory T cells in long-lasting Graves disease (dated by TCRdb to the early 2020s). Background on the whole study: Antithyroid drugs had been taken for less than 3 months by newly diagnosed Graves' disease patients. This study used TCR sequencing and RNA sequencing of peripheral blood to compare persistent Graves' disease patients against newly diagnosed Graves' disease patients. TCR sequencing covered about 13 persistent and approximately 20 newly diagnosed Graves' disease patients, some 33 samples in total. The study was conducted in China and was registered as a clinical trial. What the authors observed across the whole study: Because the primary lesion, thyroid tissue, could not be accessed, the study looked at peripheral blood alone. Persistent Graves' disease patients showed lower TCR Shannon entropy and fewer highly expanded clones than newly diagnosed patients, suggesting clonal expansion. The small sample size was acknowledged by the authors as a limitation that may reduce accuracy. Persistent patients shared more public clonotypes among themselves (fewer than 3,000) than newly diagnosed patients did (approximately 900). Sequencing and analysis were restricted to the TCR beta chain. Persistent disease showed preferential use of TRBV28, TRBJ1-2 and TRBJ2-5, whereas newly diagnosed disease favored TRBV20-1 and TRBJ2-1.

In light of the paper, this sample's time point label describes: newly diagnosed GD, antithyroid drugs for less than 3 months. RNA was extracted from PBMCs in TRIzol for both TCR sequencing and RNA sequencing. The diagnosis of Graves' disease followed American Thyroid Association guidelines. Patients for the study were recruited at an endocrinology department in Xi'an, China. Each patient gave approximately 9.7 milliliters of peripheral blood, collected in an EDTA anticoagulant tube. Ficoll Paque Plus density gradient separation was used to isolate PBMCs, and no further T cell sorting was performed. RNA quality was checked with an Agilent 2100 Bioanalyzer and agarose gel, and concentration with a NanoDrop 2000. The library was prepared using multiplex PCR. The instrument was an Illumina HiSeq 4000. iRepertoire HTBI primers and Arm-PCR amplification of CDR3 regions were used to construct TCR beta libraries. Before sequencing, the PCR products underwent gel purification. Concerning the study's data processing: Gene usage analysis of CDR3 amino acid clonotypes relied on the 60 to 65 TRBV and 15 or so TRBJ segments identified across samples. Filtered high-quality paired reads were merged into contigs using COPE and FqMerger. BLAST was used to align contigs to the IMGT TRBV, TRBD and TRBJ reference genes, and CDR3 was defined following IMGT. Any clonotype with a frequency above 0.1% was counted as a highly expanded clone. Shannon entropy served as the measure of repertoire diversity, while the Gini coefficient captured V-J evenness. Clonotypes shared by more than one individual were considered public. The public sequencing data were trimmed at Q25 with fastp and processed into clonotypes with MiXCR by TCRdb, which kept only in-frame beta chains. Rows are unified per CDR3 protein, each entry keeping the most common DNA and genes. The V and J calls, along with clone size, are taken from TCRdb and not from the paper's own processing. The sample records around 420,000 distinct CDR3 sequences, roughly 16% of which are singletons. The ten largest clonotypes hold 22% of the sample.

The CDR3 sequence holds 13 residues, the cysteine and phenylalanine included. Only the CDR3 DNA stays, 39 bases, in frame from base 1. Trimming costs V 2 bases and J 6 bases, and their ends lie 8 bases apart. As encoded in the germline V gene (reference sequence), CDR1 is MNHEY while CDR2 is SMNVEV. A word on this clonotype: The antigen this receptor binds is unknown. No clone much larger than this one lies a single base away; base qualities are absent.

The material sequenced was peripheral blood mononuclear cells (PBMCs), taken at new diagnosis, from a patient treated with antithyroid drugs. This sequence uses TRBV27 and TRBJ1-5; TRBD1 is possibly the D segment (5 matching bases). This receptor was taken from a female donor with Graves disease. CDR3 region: CASSLAGLQPQHF. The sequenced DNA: TGTGCCAGCAGTTTAGCGGGGCTTCAGCCCCAGCATTTT.